This T cell receptor beta chain was identified in a study of tumor-infiltrating lymphocytes in primary liver carcinoma. On the study more broadly: Patients diagnosed with primary liver carcinoma received treatment through surgical resection.

This clonotype was observed once. At one of its ends the junction is not consistent with the germline gene, which may arise from a read error. The study extracted blood RNA from unsorted whole blood and also extracted germline DNA. Preoperatively, about 4 milliliters of peripheral blood were collected. The CDR3 is 15 residues long. Germline loops: CDR1 SGHAT, CDR2 FQNNGV. From roughly 0.5 ug total RNA, TCR beta cDNA was generated with a primer in the constant region. Nested multiplex PCR, run for three rounds with slightly modified ARM-PCR, yielded TCR beta libraries. Both of the initial two PCR rounds ran for approximately 11 cycles and employed TRBV1-TRBV30 forward primers alongside a C-beta reverse primer. One entry per CDR3 protein results from TCRdb running MiXCR on the multiplex PCR reads. The sample gives 180,000 or so distinct CDR3 sequences, less than 65% of which show up once; around three quarters is in the top ten.

The sequence came from a man in his forties with primary liver carcinoma and hepatitis B virus infection. The chain carries TRBV11-2 and TRBJ2-3, with 11 bases identical to TRBD2. Sequenced input: peripheral blood. This CDR3 is CASSFTSGSADAQYF. As DNA, the CDR3 is TGTGCCAGCAGCTTCACTAGCGGGAGCGCAGATGCGCAGTATTTT.